This TCR beta chain was sequenced during a study of CXCR3-negative and CXCR3-positive naive CD8 T cells. Overall study results and limits: Compared with CXCR3-negative naive cells, CXCR3-positive naive cells showed more hydrophobic TRB CDR3s.

Sorting was done in triplicate for each CD8+ T cell subset (around 300,000 cells each). CD45RO-CCR7+CD27+CD95- characterized naive CD8+ T cells. The germline gives CDR1 LNHNV, CDR2 YYDKDF (reference sequence). The CDR3 has 13 residues. 5' RACE that incorporated UMI labels was used to prepare the TRB cDNA libraries. TCRdb re-called the 5' RACE reads; one entry per CDR3 protein, DNA not given. This sample's clone table lists nearly 90,000 distinct CDR3 sequences. As regards this clonotype: The antigen is undetermined.

This TCR was recovered from a human donor in good health. Some clones in this sample may be carry-over from other donors' samples. The sample comprised naive CXCR3+ CD8+ T cells from blood. As to subset: CD45RO-CCR7+CD27+CD95- naive CD8+ T cells expressing CXCR3 (TNR3+). The rearrangement uses TRBV15 and TRBJ2-5; TCRdb proposes TRBD2, but this gene call is untestable without DNA. The CDR3 here is CATSKGSGKTQYF.